This T cell receptor (beta chain) emerged from a study of blood T cell repertoires in COVID-19. Across the study: Collection of acute and convalescent COVID-19 samples took place in the United States, Italy and Spain. PBMCs, B-cell-depleted T cells, or T cells provided the cDNA or gDNA that made up the material.

The germline gives CDR1 SGHRS, CDR2 YFSETQ. V lost 5 bases, J lost 0 bases, and 11 bases lay in between. CDR3 size: 15 residues. In the source study's methods: Amplifying reference gene primers gave estimates of nucleated cell counts. Assay: immunoSEQ multiplex PCR; the TCRdb copy retains only in-frame clones and omits some. V and J calls plus clone size are reproduced from that table; the DNA served to infer D and trimming. The sample includes a few hundred thousand clones, 84% of them seen just once. The chain couples TRBV5-1 to TRBJ1-4, with D uncertain. The sample taken for sequencing was peripheral blood. The origin of this receptor is an older woman with acute or convalescent COVID-19. CDR3 sequence reads: CASSLSGPTNEKLFF. In DNA, the CDR3 is TGCGCCAGCAGTTTGAGCGGGCCAACTAATGAAAAACTGTTTTTT. Supplemented by reference TRBV5-1 and TRBJ1-4, the full variable domain reads KAGVTQTPRYLIKTRGQQVTLSCSPISGHRSVSWYQQTPGQGLQFLFEYFSETQRNKGNFPGRFSGRQFSNSRSEMNVSTLELGDSALYLCASSLSGPTNEKLFFGSGTQLSVL.